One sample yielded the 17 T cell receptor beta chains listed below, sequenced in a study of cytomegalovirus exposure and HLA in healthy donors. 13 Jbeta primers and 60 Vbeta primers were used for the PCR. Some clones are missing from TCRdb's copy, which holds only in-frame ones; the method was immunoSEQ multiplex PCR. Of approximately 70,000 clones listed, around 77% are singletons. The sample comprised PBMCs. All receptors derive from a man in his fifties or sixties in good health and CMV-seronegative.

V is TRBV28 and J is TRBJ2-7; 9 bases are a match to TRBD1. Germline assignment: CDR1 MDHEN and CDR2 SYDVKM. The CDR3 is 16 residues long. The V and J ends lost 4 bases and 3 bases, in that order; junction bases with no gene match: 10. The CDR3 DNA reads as TGTGCCAGCAGTTGGGGAGTGGGACAGGGATACTACGAGCAGTACTTC. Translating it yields CASSWGVGQGYYEQYF.

Here the CDR3 reads CASSQERVEGTSTDTQYF. Here the CDR3 DNA reads TGTGCCAGCAGCCAAGAACGGGTGGAGGGAACGAGCACAGATACGCAGTATTTT. The J gene is TRBJ2-3, the V gene TRBV4-2; maybe TRBD2 (6 bases). The CDR3 runs 18 residues. Germline V gene sequence: CDR1 LGHNA, CDR2 YNFKEQ. V was trimmed by 0 bases and J by 0 bases, leaving 16 bases between them.

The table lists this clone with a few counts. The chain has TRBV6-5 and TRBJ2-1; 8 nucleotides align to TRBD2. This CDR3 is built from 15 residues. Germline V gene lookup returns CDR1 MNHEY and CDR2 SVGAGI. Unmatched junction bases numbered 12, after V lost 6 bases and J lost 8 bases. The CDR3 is CASRAAVAGRDEQFF. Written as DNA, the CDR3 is TGTGCCAGCAGAGCCGCAGTAGCGGGAAGGGATGAGCAGTTCTTC.

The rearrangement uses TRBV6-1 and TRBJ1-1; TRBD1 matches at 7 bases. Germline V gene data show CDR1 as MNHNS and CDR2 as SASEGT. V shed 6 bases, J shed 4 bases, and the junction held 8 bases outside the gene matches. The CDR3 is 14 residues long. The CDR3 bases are TGTGCCAGCAGCCTTACAGGGGTAACCACTGAAGCTTTCTTT. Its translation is CASSLTGVTTEAFF.

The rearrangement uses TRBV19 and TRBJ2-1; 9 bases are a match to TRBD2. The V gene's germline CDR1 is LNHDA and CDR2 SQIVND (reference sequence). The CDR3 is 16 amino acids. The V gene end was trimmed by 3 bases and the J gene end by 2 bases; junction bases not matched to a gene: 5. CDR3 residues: CASSINLAGTYNEQFF. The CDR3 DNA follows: TGTGCCAGTAGTATTAATCTAGCGGGGACCTACAATGAGCAGTTCTTC.

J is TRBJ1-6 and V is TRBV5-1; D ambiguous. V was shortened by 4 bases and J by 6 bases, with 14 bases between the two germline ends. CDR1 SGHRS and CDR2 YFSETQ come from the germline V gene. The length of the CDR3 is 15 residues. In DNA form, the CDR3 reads TGCGCCAGCAGCAGCCAAGGAGGTGGTAATTCACCCCTCCACTTT. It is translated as CASSSQGGGNSPLHF.

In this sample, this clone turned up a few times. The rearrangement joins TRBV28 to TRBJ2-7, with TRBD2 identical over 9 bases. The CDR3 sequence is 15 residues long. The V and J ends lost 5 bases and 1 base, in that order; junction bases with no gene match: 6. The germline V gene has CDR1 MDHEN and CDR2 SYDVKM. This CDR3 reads CASSRGLASSYEQYF. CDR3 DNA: TGTGCCAGCAGTCGTGGACTAGCGTCTTCCTACGAGCAGTACTTC.

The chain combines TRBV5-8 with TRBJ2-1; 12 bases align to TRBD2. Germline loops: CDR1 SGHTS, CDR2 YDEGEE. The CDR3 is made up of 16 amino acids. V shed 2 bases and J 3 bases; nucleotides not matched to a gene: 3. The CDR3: CASSLGLAGNYNEQFF. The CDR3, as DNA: TGTGCCAGCAGCTTAGGACTAGCGGGGAACTACAATGAGCAGTTCTTC.

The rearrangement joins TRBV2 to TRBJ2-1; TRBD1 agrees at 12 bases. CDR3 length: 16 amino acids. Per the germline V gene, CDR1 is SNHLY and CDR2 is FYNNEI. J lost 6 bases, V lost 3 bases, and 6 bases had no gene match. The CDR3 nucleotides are TGTGCCAGCAGTGATATGGGACAGGGGGCACTCAATGAGCAGTTCTTC. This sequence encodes CASSDMGQGALNEQFF.

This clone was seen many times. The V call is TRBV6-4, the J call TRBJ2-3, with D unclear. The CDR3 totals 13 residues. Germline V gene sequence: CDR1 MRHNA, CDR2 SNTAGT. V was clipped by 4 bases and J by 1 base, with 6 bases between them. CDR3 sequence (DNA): TGTGCCAGCAGTGTCTCCGGCACAGATACGCAGTATTTT. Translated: CASSVSGTDTQYF.

The CDR3 region has the DNA TGCAGCGTAACAGGTAATATCAATGAGCAGTTCTTC. Its translation: CSVTGNINEQFF. The J gene is TRBJ2-1, the V gene TRBV29-1; possibly TRBD1 for D (5 bases). V shed 6 bases and J shed 6 bases, with 12 bases lying between them. There are 12 residues in the CDR3. CDR1 is SQVTM and CDR2 is ANQGSEA in the germline V gene.

CDR3 sequence (DNA): TGTGCCAGCAGTTACAGGCGTTCGGACATCTATGGCTACACCTTC. Protein: CASSYRRSDIYGYTF. The chain combines TRBV6-5 with TRBJ1-2, with D possibly matching TRBD1 (5 bases). This CDR3 comprises 15 residues. CDR1 and CDR2 from the germline V gene are MNHEY and SVGAGI. Trimming removed 2 bases at V and 4 bases at J, with 14 bases between.

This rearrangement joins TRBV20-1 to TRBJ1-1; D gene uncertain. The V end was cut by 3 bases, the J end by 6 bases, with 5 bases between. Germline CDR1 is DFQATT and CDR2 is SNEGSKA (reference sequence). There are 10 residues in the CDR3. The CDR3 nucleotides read TGCAGTGCTAGTTCCGCTGAAGCTTTCTTT. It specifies CSASSAEAFF.

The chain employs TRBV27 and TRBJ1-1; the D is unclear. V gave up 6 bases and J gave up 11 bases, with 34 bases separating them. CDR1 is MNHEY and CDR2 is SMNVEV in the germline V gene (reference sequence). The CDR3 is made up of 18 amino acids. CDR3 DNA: TGTGCCAGCAGCTCATATACCGTTCAAAAGACTCCCCCTCTGGGTGCTTTCTTT. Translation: CASSSYTVQKTPPLGAFF.

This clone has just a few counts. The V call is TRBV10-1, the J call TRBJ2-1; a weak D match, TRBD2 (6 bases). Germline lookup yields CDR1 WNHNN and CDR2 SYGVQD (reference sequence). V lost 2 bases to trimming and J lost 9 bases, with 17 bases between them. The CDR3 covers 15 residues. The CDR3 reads CASSERLEGGSEQFF. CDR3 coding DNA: TGCGCCAGCAGTGAGCGACTAGAGGGTGGAAGTGAGCAGTTCTTC.

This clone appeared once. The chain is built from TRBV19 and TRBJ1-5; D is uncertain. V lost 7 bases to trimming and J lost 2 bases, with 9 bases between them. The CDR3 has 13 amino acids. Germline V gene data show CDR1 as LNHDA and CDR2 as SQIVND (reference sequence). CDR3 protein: CASKVRGNQPQHF. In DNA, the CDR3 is TGTGCCAGTAAGGTGAGGGGCAATCAGCCCCAGCATTTT.

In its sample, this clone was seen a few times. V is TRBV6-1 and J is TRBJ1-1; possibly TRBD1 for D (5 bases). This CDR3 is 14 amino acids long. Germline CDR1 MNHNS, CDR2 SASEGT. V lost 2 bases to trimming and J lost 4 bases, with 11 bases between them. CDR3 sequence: CASSELRGSTEAFF. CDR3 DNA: TGTGCCAGCAGTGAACTCCGGGGGAGCACTGAAGCTTTCTTT.